A selection of T cell receptor beta chains follows, all from one sample in a study of regulatory dendritic cells for organ transplantation. The repertoire was sequenced with immunoSEQ multiplex PCR; TCRdb's copy has only in-frame clones and lacks some. The repertoire holds 25,000 or so clones, with roughly 80% as singletons. Sequencing input: naive CD4+ T cells from blood. The receptors here all came from a human donor in good health. The CDR3 runs from the conserved cysteine through the conserved F or W. A D gene is named only where the DNA matches it firmly. Part of the rows lack a size; the others show once, few, many or a class for expanded clones.

v_gene,len,d_gene,j_gene,abundance,CDR3aa,CDR3nt
TRBV6-5,15,.,TRBJ1-3,.,CASSYSEGSRNTIYF,TGTGCCAGCAGTTACTCGGAAGGTAGCCGAAACACCATATATTTT
TRBV5-5,16,TRBD2,TRBJ2-7,.,CASSLEAGGHSYEQYF,TGTGCCAGCAGCTTGGAAGCGGGGGGGCATTCCTACGAGCAGTACTTC
TRBV7-2,17,TRBD2,TRBJ2-1,.,CASSSTPGLAGYNEQFF,TGTGCCAGCAGCTCCACACCGGGACTAGCGGGTTACAATGAGCAGTTCTTC
TRBV10-3,15,TRBD2,TRBJ2-3,.,CAITMTSGGANTQYF,TGTGCCATCACCATGACTAGCGGGGGGGCAAATACGCAGTATTTT
TRBV19,15,TRBD1,TRBJ1-1,.,CASSTDRGVGTEAFF,TGTGCCAGTAGTACTGACAGGGGAGTAGGGACTGAAGCTTTCTTT
TRBV2,15,.,TRBJ1-4,.,CASRPDDLMGAKLFF,TGTGCCAGCAGGCCCGATGACTTAATGGGTGCAAAACTGTTTTTT
TRBV7-2,16,TRBD2,TRBJ2-1,.,CASSSLGLASGAEQFF,TGTGCCAGCAGCTCCCTGGGACTAGCGTCGGGCGCGGAGCAGTTCTTC
TRBV4-3,14,TRBD1,TRBJ2-7,.,CASSQGQGAHEQYF,TGCGCCAGCAGCCAAGGACAGGGGGCCCACGAGCAGTACTTC
TRBV5-6,17,TRBD1,TRBJ2-5,.,CASSFLGTGGQAETQYF,TGTGCCAGCAGCTTTCTCGGGACAGGGGGCCAAGCAGAGACCCAGTACTTC
TRBV5-1,14,TRBD1,TRBJ2-7,.,CASSATGGGYEQYF,TGCGCCAGCAGCGCGACAGGGGGCGGCTACGAGCAGTACTTC
TRBV10-2,15,.,TRBJ1-1,.,CASSELQGDTTEAFF,TGCGCCAGCAGTGAGCTCCAGGGTGATACCACTGAAGCTTTCTTT
TRBV10-3,13,.,TRBJ2-2,once,CATGTGNTGELFF,TGTGCCACCGGGACTGGGAACACCGGGGAGCTGTTTTTT
TRBV29-1,14,TRBD2,TRBJ2-3,.,CSVAGGVGTDTQYF,TGCAGCGTTGCCGGGGGGGTCGGCACAGATACGCAGTATTTT
TRBV25-1,15,.,TRBJ1-2,once,CASSELGEANYGYTF,TGTGCCAGCAGTGAATTGGGAGAAGCTAACTATGGCTACACCTTC
TRBV19,13,.,TRBJ1-1,.,CASSPLANTEAFF,TGTGCCAGTTCTCCACTCGCGAACACTGAAGCTTTCTTT
TRBV2,14,.,TRBJ2-1,.,CASSMNRQTNEQFF,TGTGCCAGCAGTATGAACAGGCAAACCAATGAGCAGTTCTTC
TRBV5-1,15,.,TRBJ2-7,.,CASSLDGGPSYEQYF,TGCGCCAGCAGCTTGGATGGGGGCCCCTCCTACGAGCAGTACTTC
TRBV7-3,13,TRBD1,TRBJ1-2,.,CASTGTASYGYTF,TGTGCCAGCACCGGGACAGCGAGCTATGGCTACACCTTC
TRBV5-1,15,TRBD1,TRBJ2-7,.,CASSPGQGASYEQYF,TGCGCCAGCAGCCCCGGACAGGGGGCGTCCTACGAGCAGTACTTC
TRBV7-9,15,TRBD2,TRBJ2-2,.,CASSLRTSVTGELFF,TGTGCCAGCAGCTTGAGAACTAGCGTCACCGGGGAGCTGTTTTTT
TRBV19,14,.,TRBJ1-2,few,CASSTKESNYGYTF,TGTGCCAGTAGTACTAAGGAGTCGAACTATGGCTACACCTTC
TRBV6-5,14,TRBD1,TRBJ1-1,.,CASRRQGMNTEAFF,TGTGCCAGCAGGCGACAGGGTATGAACACTGAAGCTTTCTTT
TRBV28,16,TRBD2,TRBJ2-3,.,CASSLGASGGTDTQYF,TGTGCCAGCAGTTTAGGGGCTAGCGGGGGCACAGATACGCAGTATTTT
TRBV19,12,TRBD1,TRBJ1-4,.,CASGTENEKLFF,TGTGCCAGTGGGACAGAGAATGAAAAACTGTTTTTT
TRBV19,14,.,TRBJ1-2,.,CASKTGRVRYGYTF,TGTGCCAGTAAGACCGGGCGGGTTCGATATGGCTACACCTTC
TRBV7-2,17,TRBD2,TRBJ2-5,.,CASSPGLAGGTGETQYF,TGTGCCAGCAGCCCGGGACTAGCGGGGGGTACGGGGGAGACCCAGTACTTC
TRBV7-7,19,TRBD1,TRBJ1-6,.,CASRDIRDREAQENSPLHF,TGTGCCAGCAGAGACATCCGGGACAGGGAGGCCCAGGAGAATTCACCCCTCCACTTT
TRBV5-1,15,TRBD2,TRBJ2-7,.,CASSFLSGGSYEQYF,TGCGCCAGCAGCTTTCTATCGGGGGGATCCTACGAGCAGTACTTC
TRBV5-1,14,.,TRBJ1-3,.,CASSLAGAGNTIYF,TGCGCCAGCAGCTTGGCAGGGGCTGGAAACACCATATATTTT
TRBV6-5,14,TRBD2,TRBJ2-1,.,CASTPAGGFNEQFF,TGTGCCAGCACCCCAGCGGGGGGTTTCAATGAGCAGTTCTTC
TRBV29-1,13,TRBD1,TRBJ2-7,.,CSAGGQTTYEQYF,TGCAGCGCAGGGGGACAGACTACCTACGAGCAGTACTTC
TRBV6-1,14,.,TRBJ2-7,.,CASNTGTSLYEQYF,TGTGCCAGCAATACCGGGACATCCCTTTACGAGCAGTACTTC
TRBV6-5,14,.,TRBJ2-7,.,CASSPGLSTYEQYF,TGTGCCAGCAGTCCGGGACTTTCGACCTACGAGCAGTACTTC